The present TCR beta chain was sequenced within a study of blood T cell repertoires in COVID-19. The overall study: There were acute and convalescent COVID-19 samples, and they came from the United States, Italy and Spain. Sources were T cells, B-cell-depleted T cells, or PBMCs; the material itself was cDNA or gDNA.

Data came from immunoSEQ multiplex PCR; TCRdb stores just in-frame clones and leaves some out. Found here are tens of thousands of clones, 75% to 95% of them singletons; the top ten hold 8.6%. Trimming stripped 1 base from V and 2 bases from J, with 9 bases between. From germline, CDR1 is LNHNV and CDR2 YYDKDF (reference sequence). This CDR3 is 14 amino acids long. This sequence originates from a human donor in a cohort sampled during active COVID-19. This rearrangement joins TRBV15 to TRBJ2-7; tentative D call: TRBD1 (5 bases). Sequencing was carried out using peripheral blood. The CDR3 loop reads CATSRVGQPYEQYF. The CDR3 coding sequence is TGTGCCACCAGCAGAGTGGGGCAGCCCTACGAGCAGTACTTC. The full variable domain, in which reference TRBV15 and TRBJ2-7 provide the parts outside the CDR3, is DAMVIQNPRYQVTQFGKPVTLSCSQTLNHNVMYWYQQKSSQAPKLLFHYYDKDFNNEADTPDNFQSRRPNTSFCFLDIRSPGLGDTAMYLCATSRVGQPYEQYFGPGTRLTVT.